This T cell receptor (beta chain) was recovered during a study of T cells after yellow fever vaccination (dated by TCRdb to the late 2010s). Regarding the complete study: Memory subsets (EM, EMRA, CM and Tscm) were sorted on a BD FACS Aria III using CD3, CD45RA, CCR7 and CD95 staining. Libraries from fractions with low cell numbers were prepared with the SMART-Seq v4 Ultra Low Input RNA kit. To follow T-cell clones before and after primary and booster YFV17D yellow fever vaccination, bulk TCR alpha and beta repertoires were sequenced over time. Two healthy male donors made up the cohort, one aged 18 to 29 years and the other aged 30 to 39 years. Blood was collected at multiple timepoints before and after primary and secondary immunization, and bulk PBMC replicates and cell subsets were isolated. Memory subsets were sorted on days 0, 15 and 45 and at 18 months following primary vaccination, and on days 0, 15 and 45 following the 30-year booster. What the work shows at the level of the full study, not this receptor alone: A small share of clonotypes occurred in both CD4 and CD8 compartments, likely arising from convergent recombination. FACS-sorted repertoires could contain abundant contaminating clonotypes from the bulk population, so computational filtering was required. On day 0, almost all vaccine-responding clonotypes were below detection in the sorted memory subsets. The secondary T-cell response was weaker than the primary response but faster, peaking on day 5 instead of day 15. Only a couple of donors were included in the study, so the extent to which the findings can be generalized is limited. After the booster, most clones that had expanded after primary vaccination were detected again (about 97% of CD4 and 70% to 90% of CD8), suggesting broad maintenance of memory.

This clonotype occurred many times. No base qualities exist here, and no much larger clone lies one base off it. Clipping removes 4 bases from V and 4 bases from J, with 1 as the unmatched junction base count. The CDR3 runs 13 amino acids, cysteine and phenylalanine included. Only the CDR3 region is kept as DNA, spanning 39 bases read in frame from base 1. CDR1 is given as SGHRS and CDR2 as YFSETQ, both from the germline V gene. TCRdb lists the instrument as Illumina NovaSeq 6000. TCR cDNA was synthesized by 5'RACE template switching, which introduced a universal primer site and unique molecular identifiers. Priming for cDNA synthesis came from both the TCR alpha and TCR beta constant segments. Library amplification involved two PCR steps, and the second step added sample barcodes and sequencing adapters. Libraries were sequenced on Illumina HiSeq 2500 (2x100 bp) or NovaSeq (2x150 bp). For the original study's pipeline: MIGEC was used to demultiplex reads and collapse the reads into UMI consensus sequences, and MiXCR was used for V(D)J alignment. Using edgeR on replicate PBMC samples, clonotypes were called vaccine-responding if FDR was below 0.01 and the log2 fold change was above 5 up to day 15. Each bulk clonotype received a CD4 or CD8 identity based on whether the sequenced CD4 or CD8 repertoire contained that clonotype at higher abundance. To estimate the distribution of each clone across memory phenotypes, clonotype frequencies in memory subsets were weighted by FACS-sorted cell numbers. TCRdb trimmed public reads at Q25 via fastp, called clones via MiXCR and kept in-frame beta chains. Rows are unified per CDR3 protein, each entry keeping the most common DNA and genes. Here the V and J calls rest on TCRdb's processing, not on the authors' analysis. The sample profile shows 20,000 to 30,000 distinct CDR3 sequences; 4.5% of them were found once. The top ten clonotypes cover 38% of the sample.

The label giving this sample's treatment or condition can be read as: live attenuated yellow fever vaccine strain. PBMCs were isolated from peripheral blood using a standard Ficoll-Paque protocol. The RNeasy Micro Kit was used to extract RNA from sorted memory subsets. The chain uses TRBV5-1 and TRBJ2-2; 7 central bases correspond to TRBD1. The specimen comprised PBMCs, either bulk or a sorted T-cell subset (CD4+, CD8+, memory, or dextramer-sorted; not recorded which), sampled on the day of the yellow fever booster vaccination. The sequence came from a man between 18 and 35 years old who received the YFV17D yellow fever vaccine. The DNA sequence is given as TGCGCCAGCAGCCACAGGGGCACCGGGGAGCTGTTTTTT. This translates into CASSHRGTGELFF. The variable domain in full, with residues beyond the CDR3 obtained from the reference TRBV5-1 and TRBJ2-2 genes, is KAGVTQTPRYLIKTRGQQVTLSCSPISGHRSVSWYQQTPGQGLQFLFEYFSETQRNKGNFPGRFSGRQFSNSRSEMNVSTLELGDSALYLCASSHRGTGELFFGEGSRLTVL.